Presented here are 14 T cell receptor beta chains from one specimen sequenced in a study of blood T cells in healthy people across ages. Together with a sample-barcoded 5' primer, a J-beta primer mix was included in a second PCR lasting roughly 6 to 12 cycles. One entry per CDR3 protein, called by TCRdb with MiXCR from the 5' RACE reads. The repertoire has approximately 1.5 million distinct CDR3 sequences, 30% to 35% of them found once; the top ten carry approximately 11%. The sequencing sample was made of blood. The receptors stem from a woman in her twenties or thirties in good health.

J is TRBJ2-7 and V is TRBV27, with D perhaps TRBD2 (6 bases). This CDR3 has 14 amino acids. Trimming cost V 6 bases and J 2 bases, with 14 bases left between them. Germline V lookup: CDR1 MNHEY, CDR2 SMNVEV (reference sequence). CDR3 in amino acids: CASRRRGSPYEQYF. CDR3 nucleotide sequence: TGTGCCAGCAGGCGGAGGGGATCACCCTACGAGCAGTACTTC.

This chain joins TRBV4-2 and TRBJ2-2; tentatively, D is TRBD1 (6 bases). Germline V gene sequence: CDR1 LGHNA, CDR2 YNFKEQ. This CDR3 has 16 amino acids. V gave up 3 bases and J gave up 1 base, with 12 bases separating them. CDR3 nucleotides: TGTGCCAGCAGCCAGGGCGGACAGAAGAACACCGGGGAGCTGTTTTTT. Amino acids: CASSQGGQKNTGELFF.

This clonotype appeared a single time. The gene calls are TRBV30 and TRBJ2-3; no reliable D call. In germline, CDR1 is GTSNPN, CDR2 SVGIG (reference sequence). The CDR3 runs to 14 residues. The germline V and J ends were trimmed by 3 bases and 6 bases, with 16 bases remaining between them. CDR3 sequence reads: CAWRGFRASDTQYF. CDR3 DNA sequence: TGTGCCTGGAGGGGGTTTCGGGCCTCGGATACGCAGTATTTT.

This sequence joins TRBV3-1 and TRBJ2-4; the D gene is possibly TRBD1 (5 bases). The CDR3 contains 18 residues. V shed 4 bases and J shed 0 bases, with 19 bases lying between them. Per germline, CDR1 LGHDT and CDR2 YNNKEL (reference sequence). The CDR3 spells CASSPRGIGAVAKNIQYF. The DNA of the CDR3 is TGTGCCAGCAGCCCGAGAGGAATAGGGGCTGTAGCCAAAAACATTCAGTACTTC.

This clonotype has just a few counts. V gene TRBV28 combines with J gene TRBJ2-3; D uncertain. The CDR3 totals 12 residues. Germline CDR1 MDHEN, CDR2 SYDVKM. The V end was cut by 6 bases, the J end by 4 bases, with 8 bases between. The CDR3 reads CASRRMADTQYF. DNA for the CDR3: TGTGCCAGCAGACGAATGGCAGATACGCAGTATTTT.

This rearrangement joins TRBV29-1 to TRBJ2-1, with unresolved D. The germline V gene has CDR1 SQVTM and CDR2 ANQGSEA. The V and J ends lost 2 bases and 10 bases respectively, with 6 bases between them. The CDR3 extends over 10 amino acids. The CDR3 protein is CSVEIPEQFF. The CDR3 bases are TGCAGCGTTGAAATTCCCGAGCAGTTCTTC.

Of note for this clonotype: The junction departs from the called germline gene at one end, perhaps through a read error. The rearrangement uses TRBV29-1 and TRBJ2-1, with 8 nucleotides matching TRBD2. The CDR3 consists of 18 residues. CDR1 and CDR2 (germline): SQVTM, ANQGSEA. DNA of the CDR3: TGCGGCGTAGAGGGGCGGGGGGCGCGGCTAGCAGCCTACAATGAGCAGTTCTTC. Its protein is CGVEGRGARLAAYNEQFF.

Note on this clonotype: One base away lies a much larger clone, so this may be a sequencing read error. J is TRBJ2-7 and V is TRBV29-1; the match to TRBD2 covers 8 bases. The V and J ends lost 6 bases and 5 bases, in that order; junction bases with no gene match: 15. The CDR3 loop spans 15 amino acids. Germline-derived CDR1 and CDR2 are SQVTM and ANQGSEA. CDR3 region: CSVEKRQTSVNEQYF. For the CDR3, the DNA is TGCAGCGTGGAAAAACGACAGACTAGCGTCAACGAGCAGTACTTC.

In this sample, this clonotype turned up a few times. The chain recombines TRBV10-3 with TRBJ1-2, with 7 bases matching TRBD1. The CDR3 loop spans 15 amino acids. CDR1 ENHRY and CDR2 SYGVKD come from the germline V gene. The V segment lost 2 bases and the J segment 6 bases; nucleotides outside the gene matches: 9. The CDR3 loop is CAISEGRGITNGYTF. The CDR3 DNA follows: TGTGCCATCAGTGAGGGCAGGGGGATTACCAATGGCTACACCTTC.

Notes on this clonotype: Compared with germline, one end of the junction differs, possibly owing to a read error. For the CDR3, the DNA is TGTGCCGGCAGCCCAGGGTACGGGAACTATGGCTACACCTTC. Its translation: CAGSPGYGNYGYTF. The chain couples TRBV7-2 to TRBJ1-2, with D possibly TRBD1 on 5 matching bases. Germline V lookup: CDR1 SGHTA, CDR2 FQGNSA. The CDR3 sequence is 14 residues long.

This rearrangement joins TRBV6-2 or TRBV6-3 to TRBJ1-1, with D unresolved. CDR1 MNHEY and CDR2 SVGEGT come from the germline V gene. CDR3 length: 13 amino acids. Trimming pared 6 bases from V and 1 base from J, leaving 9 bases between. This CDR3 reads CASSLHENTEAFF. The CDR3 DNA reads as TGTGCCAGCAGCCTCCACGAGAACACTGAAGCTTTCTTT.

The chain is built from TRBV6-1 and TRBJ1-1; TRBD1 matches at 7 bases. J was trimmed by 2 bases and V by 4 bases; bases with no gene match: 7. The CDR3 covers 15 residues. The germline V gene encodes CDR1 MNHNS and CDR2 SASEGT. CDR3 in DNA: TGTGCCAGCAGTGGGCGAGGGACAGTCAACACTGAAGCTTTCTTT. Residues: CASSGRGTVNTEAFF.

This sequence joins TRBV15 and TRBJ2-5; no definite D call. The better agreement between TRBJ2-7 and the DNA end casts doubt on the J call. Germline-derived CDR1 and CDR2 are LNHNV and YYDKDF (reference sequence). The CDR3 runs 15 residues. The CDR3 is CATSRGIELVHEQYF. CDR3 DNA sequence: TGTGCCACCAGCAGAGGTATAGAGTTGGTCCACGAGCAGTACTTC.

Many counts were recorded for this clonotype. The chain joins TRBV13 to TRBJ2-7, with 8 bases matching TRBD1. V lost 5 bases, J lost 3 bases, and 3 bases stayed unmatched. The germline V gene has CDR1 PRHDT and CDR2 FYEKMQ (reference sequence). This CDR3 has 13 residues. The DNA of the CDR3 is TGTGCCAGCAGCCAACAGGGGGACTACGAGCAGTACTTC. This encodes CASSQQGDYEQYF.